A selection of T cell receptor beta chains follows, all from one sample in a study of cytomegalovirus exposure and HLA in healthy donors. The method was immunoSEQ multiplex PCR; TCRdb's version includes in-frame clones alone and lacks a portion of them. This sample has 150,000 to 200,000 clones, with 70% to 80% found just once. The sample comprised PBMCs. These receptors were collected from a woman aged 40-49 years in good health and CMV-seronegative. The CDR3 runs from the conserved cysteine through the conserved F or W. The D gene is left open where the match is weak. Only part of the rows carry a size: once, few, many, or a class if the clone is expanded.

>-|TRBV29-1|TRBD2|TRBJ2-1
TGCAGCTTCCGGGGACTAGCGGGCGACAATGAGCAGTTCTTC
CSFRGLAGDNEQFF
>-|TRBV5-1|TRBD1|TRBJ2-2
TGCGCCAGCAGACGACAGGGGGTATACACCGGGGAGCTGTTTTTT
CASRRQGVYTGELFF
>-|TRBV9|-|TRBJ2-2
TGTGCCAGCAGCGTAGGCCCTCTCGGAGGGAACACCGGGGAGCTGTTTTTT
CASSVGPLGGNTGELFF
>few|TRBV6-6|TRBD2|TRBJ2-1
TGTGCCAGCATCCAGACTAGCGGGGGGGCCAATGAGCAGTTCTTC
CASIQTSGGANEQFF
>-|TRBV5-1|TRBD1|TRBJ2-1
TGCGCCAGCAGCTTGGGGGGACAGGGGGCCCACAATGAGCAGTTCTTC
CASSLGGQGAHNEQFF
>-|TRBV4-2|TRBD1|TRBJ2-4
TGTGCCAGCAGCCAAGTGGGGGACAGGGTAGCCAAAAACATTCAGTACTTC
CASSQVGDRVAKNIQYF
>-|TRBV4-1|-|TRBJ1-2
TGCGCCAGCTCCCAGGGAGGTCACTATGGCTACACCTTC
CASSQGGHYGYTF
>-|TRBV19|-|TRBJ2-5
TGTGCCAGTCGACGGGGCCAAGAGACCCAGTACTTC
CASRRGQETQYF
>-|TRBV5-1|-|TRBJ1-1
TGCGCCAGCAGCTTGGGAATAGGGAGCACTGAAGCTTTCTTT
CASSLGIGSTEAFF
>-|TRBV7-9|TRBD1|TRBJ2-7
TGTTCCAGCAGCCCAGGACCTGGGACAGGATTATACGAGCAGTACTTC
CSSSPGPGTGLYEQYF
>-|TRBV5-1|-|TRBJ2-7
TGCGCCAGCAGCTTGGCTCTAAACTCCTACGAGCAGTACTTC
CASSLALNSYEQYF
>-|TRBV27|-|TRBJ2-1
TGTGCCAGCATGTCGGGGAGCTCCTACAATGAGCAGTTCTTC
CASMSGSSYNEQFF
>-|TRBV19|-|TRBJ1-5
TGTGCCACCAAGAGTGCGAGCGGACGTTCGAATCAGCCCCAGCATTTT
CATKSASGRSNQPQHF
>-|TRBV30|-|TRBJ1-6
TGTGCCTGGACAGGCCCAGGGGCCTATAATTCACCCCTCCACTTT
CAWTGPGAYNSPLHF
>-|TRBV6-5|-|TRBJ2-7
TGTGCCAGCAGTGGCCGCGGCTACGAGCAGTACTTC
CASSGRGYEQYF
>-|TRBV7-8|-|TRBJ1-3
TGTGCCAGCAGCATAGGCGACAGTAGCTCTGGAAACACCATATATTTT
CASSIGDSSSGNTIYF